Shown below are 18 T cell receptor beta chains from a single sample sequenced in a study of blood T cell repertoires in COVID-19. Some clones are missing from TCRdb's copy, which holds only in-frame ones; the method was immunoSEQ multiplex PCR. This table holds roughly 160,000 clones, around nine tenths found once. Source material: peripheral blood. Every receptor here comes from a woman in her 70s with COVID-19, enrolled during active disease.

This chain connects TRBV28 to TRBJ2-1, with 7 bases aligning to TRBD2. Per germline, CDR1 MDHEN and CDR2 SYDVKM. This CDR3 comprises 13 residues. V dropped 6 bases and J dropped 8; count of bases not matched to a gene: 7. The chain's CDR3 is CASSGGWGDEQFF. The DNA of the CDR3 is TGTGCCAGCAGCGGGGGGTGGGGCGATGAGCAGTTCTTC.

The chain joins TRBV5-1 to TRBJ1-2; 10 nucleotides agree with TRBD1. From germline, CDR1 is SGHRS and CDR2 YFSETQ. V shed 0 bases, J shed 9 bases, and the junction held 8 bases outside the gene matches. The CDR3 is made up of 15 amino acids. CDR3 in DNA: TGCGCCAGCAGCTTGGGACAGGGGGCGAAGAATAGCTACACCTTC. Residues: CASSLGQGAKNSYTF. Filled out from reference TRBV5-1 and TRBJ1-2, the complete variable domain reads KAGVTQTPRYLIKTRGQQVTLSCSPISGHRSVSWYQQTPGQGLQFLFEYFSETQRNKGNFPGRFSGRQFSNSRSEMNVSTLELGDSALYLCASSLGQGAKNSYTFGSGTRLTVV.

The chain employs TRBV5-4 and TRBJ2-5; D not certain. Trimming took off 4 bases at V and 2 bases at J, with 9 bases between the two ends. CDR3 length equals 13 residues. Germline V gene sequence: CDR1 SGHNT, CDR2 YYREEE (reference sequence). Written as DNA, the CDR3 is TGTGCCAGCAGCCCGCGGCATCAAGAGACCCAGTACTTC. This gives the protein CASSPRHQETQYF.

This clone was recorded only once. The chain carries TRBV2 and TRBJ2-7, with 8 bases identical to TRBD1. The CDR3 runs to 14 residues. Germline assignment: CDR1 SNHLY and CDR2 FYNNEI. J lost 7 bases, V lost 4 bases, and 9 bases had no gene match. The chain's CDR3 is CASSADRGAREQYF. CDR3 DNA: TGTGCCAGCAGTGCTGACAGGGGAGCCAGGGAGCAGTACTTC.

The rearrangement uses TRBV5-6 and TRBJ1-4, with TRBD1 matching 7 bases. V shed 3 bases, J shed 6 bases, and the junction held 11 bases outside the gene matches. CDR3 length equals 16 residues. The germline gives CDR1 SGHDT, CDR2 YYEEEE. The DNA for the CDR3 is TGTGCCAGCAGCTCCTATGAGGGGGCCTCTTATGAAAAACTGTTTTTT. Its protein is CASSSYEGASYEKLFF.

This chain's CDR3 is CASSYGQHYGYTF. Written as DNA, the CDR3 is TGTGCCAGCAGTTACGGACAGCACTATGGCTACACCTTC. The chain recombines TRBV6-5 with TRBJ1-2; possible D gene TRBD1, 6 bases. The CDR3 is made up of 13 amino acids. Trimming left V 2 bases short and J 3 bases short, with 7 bases between. Germline CDR1 and CDR2: MNHEY and SVGAGI.

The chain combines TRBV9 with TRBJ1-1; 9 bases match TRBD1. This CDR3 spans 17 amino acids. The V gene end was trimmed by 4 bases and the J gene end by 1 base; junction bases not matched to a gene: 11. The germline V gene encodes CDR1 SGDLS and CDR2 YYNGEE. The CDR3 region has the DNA TGTGCCAGCAGCCCTCGGGACAGGGCTATCGGGAACACTGAAGCTTTCTTT. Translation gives CASSPRDRAIGNTEAFF.

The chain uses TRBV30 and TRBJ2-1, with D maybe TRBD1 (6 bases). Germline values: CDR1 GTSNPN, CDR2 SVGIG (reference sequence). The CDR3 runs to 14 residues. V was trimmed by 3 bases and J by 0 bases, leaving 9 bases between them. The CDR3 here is CAWSNRVSYNEQFF. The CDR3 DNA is TGTGCCTGGAGCAACAGGGTCTCCTACAATGAGCAGTTCTTC.

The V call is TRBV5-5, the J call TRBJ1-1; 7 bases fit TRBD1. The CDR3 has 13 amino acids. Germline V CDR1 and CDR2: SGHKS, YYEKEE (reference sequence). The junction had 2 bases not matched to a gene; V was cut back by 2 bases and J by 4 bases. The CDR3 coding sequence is TGTGCCAGCAGCTTCGGGACAGCCACTGAAGCTTTCTTT. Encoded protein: CASSFGTATEAFF. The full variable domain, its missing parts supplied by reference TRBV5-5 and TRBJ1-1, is DAGVTQSPTHLIKTRGQQVTLRCSPISGHKSVSWYQQVLGQGPQFIFQYYEKEERGRGNFPDRFSARQFPNYSSELNVNALLLGDSALYLCASSFGTATEAFFGQGTRLTVV.

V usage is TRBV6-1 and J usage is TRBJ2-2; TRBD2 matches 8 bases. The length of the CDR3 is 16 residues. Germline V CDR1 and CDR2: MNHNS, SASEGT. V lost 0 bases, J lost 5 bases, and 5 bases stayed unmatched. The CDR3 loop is CASSEAPGGWTGELFF. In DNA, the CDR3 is TGTGCCAGCAGTGAAGCCCCGGGAGGGTGGACCGGGGAGCTGTTTTTT.

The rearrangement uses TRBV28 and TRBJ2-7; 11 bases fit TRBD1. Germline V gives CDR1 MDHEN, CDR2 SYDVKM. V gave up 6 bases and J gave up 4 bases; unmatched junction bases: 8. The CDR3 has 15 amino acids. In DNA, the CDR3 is TGTGCCAGCAGACGACCCGGGACAGGGGGATACGAGCAGTACTTC. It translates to CASRRPGTGGYEQYF.

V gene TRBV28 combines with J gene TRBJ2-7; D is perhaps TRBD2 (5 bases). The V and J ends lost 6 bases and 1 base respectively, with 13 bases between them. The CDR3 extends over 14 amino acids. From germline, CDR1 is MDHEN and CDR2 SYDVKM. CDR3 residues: CASRWSPGSYEQYF. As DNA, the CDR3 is TGTGCCAGCAGATGGTCCCCGGGGTCCTACGAGCAGTACTTC.

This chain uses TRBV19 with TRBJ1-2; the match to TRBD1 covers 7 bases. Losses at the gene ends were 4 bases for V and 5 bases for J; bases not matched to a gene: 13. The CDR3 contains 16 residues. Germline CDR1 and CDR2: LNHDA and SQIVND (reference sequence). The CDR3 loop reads CASSRSLIDREYGYTF. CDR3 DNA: TGTGCCAGTAGTAGAAGTTTGATCGACAGGGAATATGGCTACACCTTC.

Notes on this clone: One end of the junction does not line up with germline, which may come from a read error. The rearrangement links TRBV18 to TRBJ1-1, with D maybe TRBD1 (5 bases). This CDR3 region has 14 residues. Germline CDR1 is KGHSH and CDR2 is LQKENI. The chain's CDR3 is CASSPQGVNTEAFF. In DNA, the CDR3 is TGTGCCAGCTCACCTCAGGGCGTGAATACTGAAGCTTTCTTT.

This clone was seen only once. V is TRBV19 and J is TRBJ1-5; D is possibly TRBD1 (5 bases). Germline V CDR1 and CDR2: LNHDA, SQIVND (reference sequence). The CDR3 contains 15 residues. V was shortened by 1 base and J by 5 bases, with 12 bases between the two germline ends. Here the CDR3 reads CASSIGRGVHQPQHF. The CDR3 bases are TGTGCCAGTAGTATAGGACGGGGGGTTCATCAGCCCCAGCATTTT.

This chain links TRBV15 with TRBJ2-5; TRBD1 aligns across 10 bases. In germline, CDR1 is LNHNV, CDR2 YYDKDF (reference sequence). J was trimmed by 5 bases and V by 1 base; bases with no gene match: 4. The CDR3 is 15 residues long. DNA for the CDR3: TGTGCCACCAGCAGAGGACAGGGGGCCATTGAGACCCAGTACTTC. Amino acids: CATSRGQGAIETQYF.

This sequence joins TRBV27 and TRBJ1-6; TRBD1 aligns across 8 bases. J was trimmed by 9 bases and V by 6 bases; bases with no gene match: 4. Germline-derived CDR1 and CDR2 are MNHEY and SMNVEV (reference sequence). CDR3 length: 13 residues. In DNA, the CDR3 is TGTGCCAGCAGCGCGACAGGGGTTTCACCCCTCCACTTT. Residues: CASSATGVSPLHF.

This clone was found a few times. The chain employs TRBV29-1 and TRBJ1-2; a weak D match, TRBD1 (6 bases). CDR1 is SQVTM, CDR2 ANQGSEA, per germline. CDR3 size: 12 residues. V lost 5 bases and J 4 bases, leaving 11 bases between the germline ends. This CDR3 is CSVHTGIYGYTF. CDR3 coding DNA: TGCAGCGTTCATACAGGGATCTATGGCTACACCTTC.